The 13 T cell receptor beta chains reported below all come from one sample, sequenced in a study of brain T cells in children with intractable seizures. Sample time point: blood from clinic visit 5 months post-surgery; TSC patient then seizure free. Assay used: immunoSEQ multiplex PCR; TCRdb lists only in-frame clones, some missing. Here the sample spans 340,000 or so clones, 93% being singletons. The specimen comprised peripheral blood, sampled around 5 months after surgery. All receptors derive from a boy under two years old with tuberous sclerosis and intractable seizures.

The V call is TRBV19, the J call TRBJ2-2, with D perhaps given as TRBD1 or TRBD2 (5 bases each). V lost 5 bases, J lost 10 bases, and 26 bases lay in between. Germline CDR1 and CDR2: LNHDA and SQIVND (reference sequence). CDR3 length: 17 amino acids. The CDR3 loop is CASSVPISPGPKVELFF. CDR3 in DNA: TGTGCCAGTAGTGTTCCCATCTCCCCGGGACCCAAAGTGGAGCTGTTTTTT.

On this clone: A junction boundary mismatches the germline segment, possibly from a read error. The CDR3 region has the DNA TGTGCCAGCACCCTAGGGGCCTTC. Translated: CASTLGAF. The chain recombines TRBV7-9 with TRBJ1-2, with D maybe TRBD1 (5 bases). Germline CDR1 SEHNR, CDR2 FQNEAQ (reference sequence). The CDR3 sequence is 8 residues long.

The chain couples TRBV7-3 to TRBJ1-2, with D perhaps matching TRBD1 (5 bases). The germline gives CDR1 SGHTA, CDR2 FQGTGA. The V end lost 5 bases, the J end lost 4 bases, and 17 bases lay between the germline ends. The CDR3 loop spans 15 amino acids. As DNA, the CDR3 is TGTGCCAGCAGCGACAGTCCGGACGGTCCCTATGGCTACACCTTC. Translation gives CASSDSPDGPYGYTF.

The chain carries TRBV5-6 and TRBJ1-1; D gene uncertain. The CDR3 sequence is 14 residues long. The ends were cut back, 1 base at V and 0 bases at J, with 7 bases in the middle. Germline lookup yields CDR1 SGHDT and CDR2 YYEEEE. CDR3 amino acids: CASSLNAMNTEAFF. In nucleotides, the CDR3 is TGTGCCAGCAGCTTGAATGCCATGAACACTGAAGCTTTCTTT. Complete variable domain (other parts from reference TRBV5-6 and TRBJ1-1): DAGVTQSPTHLIKTRGQQVTLRCSPKSGHDTVSWYQQALGQGPQFIFQYYEEEERQRGNFPDRFSGHQFPNYSSELNVNALLLGDSALYLCASSLNAMNTEAFFGQGTRLTVV.

V is TRBV11-3 and J is TRBJ2-7; possibly TRBD2 for D (5 bases). The germline V and J ends were trimmed by 1 base and 7 bases, with 20 bases remaining between them. CDR1 and CDR2 from the germline V gene are SGHNT and YENEEA. The CDR3 is 16 amino acids. The CDR3 reads CASSLGPSENRGEQYF. The CDR3 DNA follows: TGTGCCAGCAGCTTAGGTCCCAGCGAGAACAGAGGGGAGCAGTACTTC. The complete variable domain, with remaining parts taken from reference TRBV11-3 and TRBJ2-7, reads EAGVVQSPRYKIIEKKQPVAFWCNPISGHNTLYWYLQNLGQGPELLIRYENEEAVDDSQLPKDRFSAERLKGVDSTLKIQPAELGDSAVYLCASSLGPSENRGEQYFGPGTRLTVT.

This sequence joins TRBV13 and TRBJ2-1; no reliable D call. The CDR3 runs 13 residues. Germline V CDR1 and CDR2: PRHDT, FYEKMQ (reference sequence). Trimming removed 1 base from V and 2 bases from J, with 3 bases in between. The CDR3 protein is CASSLATYNEQFF. CDR3 bases: TGTGCCAGCAGCTTAGCTACCTACAATGAGCAGTTCTTC. Variable domain in full (rest from reference TRBV13 and TRBJ2-1): AAGVIQSPRHLIKEKRETATLKCYPIPRHDTVYWYQQGPGQDPQFLISFYEKMQSDKGSIPDRFSAQQFSDYHSELNMSSLELGDSALYFCASSLATYNEQFFGPGTRLTVL.

The chain combines TRBV7-3 with TRBJ2-3; D unresolved. The CDR3 sequence is 14 residues long. Germline loops: CDR1 SGHTA, CDR2 FQGTGA. V dropped 2 bases and J dropped 4 bases, with 10 bases sitting between them. The CDR3 loop reads CASSLESPPDTQYF. The CDR3 nucleotides read TGTGCCAGCAGCTTAGAGTCCCCCCCAGATACGCAGTATTTT.

A single count supports this clone. The V call is TRBV6-5, the J call TRBJ1-2, with TRBD1 as a possible D gene (6 bases). Germline V lookup: CDR1 MNHEY, CDR2 SVGAGI. V was trimmed by 10 bases and J by 7 bases, leaving 10 bases between them. The CDR3 has 10 residues. The CDR3 nucleotides read TGTGCCATGGGGGCGGGTGGCTACACCTTC. Translation: CAMGAGGYTF.

V gene TRBV24-1 combines with J gene TRBJ2-3; 13 bases align to TRBD2. Germline loops: CDR1 KGHDR, CDR2 SFDVKD. V was pared by 3 bases and J by 7 bases, with 3 bases of the junction left unmatched. The CDR3 runs to 15 residues. The CDR3: CATSDGLAGEHTQYF. The CDR3 DNA reads as TGTGCCACCAGTGATGGACTAGCGGGAGAGCATACGCAGTATTTT.

The rearrangement uses TRBV7-6 and TRBJ2-3; a possible D gene is TRBD2 (5 bases). The CDR3 consists of 13 residues. Germline V gene lookup returns CDR1 SGHVS and CDR2 FNYEAQ. V lost 5 bases to trimming and J lost 2 bases, with 8 bases between them. As DNA, the CDR3 is TGTGCCAGCAGCCCGGGGAACACAGATACGCAGTATTTT. It is translated as CASSPGNTDTQYF.

CDR3 nucleotide sequence: TGCGCCAGCAGGGTTGTACGTGAAACTGAAGCTTTCTTT. The encoded protein is CASRVVRETEAFF. The genes are TRBV5-1 and TRBJ1-1; D ambiguous. Germline V gives CDR1 SGHRS, CDR2 YFSETQ. V shed 5 bases and J shed 5 bases, with 13 bases lying between them. The CDR3 length is 13 residues.

The J gene is TRBJ1-5, the V gene TRBV6-1; D is perhaps TRBD1 (5 bases). V lost 3 bases, J lost 7 bases, and 13 bases lay in between. CDR1 and CDR2 (germline): MNHNS, SASEGT. The CDR3 covers 14 residues. CDR3 sequence (DNA): TGTGCCAGCAGTGAGCAGGGATGGTACCAGCCCCAGCATTTT. It specifies CASSEQGWYQPQHF.

This chain uses TRBV2 with TRBJ2-2; possible D gene TRBD1, 6 bases. This CDR3 is built from 15 residues. Germline V lookup: CDR1 SNHLY, CDR2 FYNNEI. Trimming took off 3 bases at V and 0 bases at J, with 8 bases between the two ends. CDR3 nucleotide sequence: TGTGCCAGCAGTGATGGGGGCTCGAACACCGGGGAGCTGTTTTTT. It encodes CASSDGGSNTGELFF.